This T cell receptor beta chain emerged from a study of T cells in localized non-small cell lung cancer. General observations from the study: Among the tissues sampled, uninvolved adjacent lung had the highest T cell clonality, above tumor. A median of approximately 60 of the top 100 tumor clones appeared in adjacent lung, which was paired and uninvolved. Multi-region tumor sequencing was not done, so intratumor heterogeneity could not be excluded.

From germline, CDR1 is SQVTM and CDR2 ANQGSEA. Trimming stripped 4 bases from V and 5 bases from J, with 20 bases between. The CDR3 is 15 amino acids. A remark on this clone: Antigen: not known.

Measured with immunoSEQ multiplex PCR; TCRdb has only the in-frame clones, and not every one. The sample shows tens of thousands of clones, 84% of them seen only once. The rearrangement joins TRBV29-1 to TRBJ1-2, with D unresolved. The sample consisted of PBMCs, taken before any cancer treatment. The clonotype comes from a man aged 35 to 69 with stage II lung adenocarcinoma. The CDR3, as DNA: TGCAGCGTTGGGGAGTTGGGGTACCCTGGGTATGGCTACACCTTC. Its protein is CSVGELGYPGYGYTF.